One T cell receptor (beta chain) is described in this entry. This sample stems from a study of blood T cell repertoires in COVID-19. Study-wide background: Italy, Spain and the United States were the sources of the convalescent and acute COVID-19 samples. PBMCs, B-cell-depleted T cells, or T cells provided the cDNA or gDNA that made up the material.

In the authors' methods: Nucleated cell counts were estimated from reference gene primer amplification. TCRdb's table, derived via immunoSEQ multiplex PCR, lists solely in-frame clones and lacks some. Clone size and V and J calls were adopted from that table, with D and trimming inferred from the DNA. The table includes roughly 260,000 clones, about 90% detected once. Germline CDR1 KGHDR, CDR2 SFDVKD. The CDR3 has 16 amino acids. V shed 4 bases, J shed 0 bases, and the junction held 4 bases outside the gene matches. The cohort comprised adults aged roughly 18 to 90 years residing in about two dozen US areas.

The J gene is TRBJ2-1, the V gene TRBV24-1; 8 positions match TRBD2. The specimen sequenced was PBMCs or T cells enriched from blood (not recorded which). The TCR sequence derives from a woman in her 30s with acute COVID-19. The CDR3 DNA follows: TGTGCCACCAGTGACCCGAGCGGGGGCTCCTACAATGAGCAGTTCTTC. Translation gives CATSDPSGGSYNEQFF.